Listed below are T cell receptor beta chains from one sample, sequenced in a study of blood T cell repertoires in COVID-19. The table came from immunoSEQ multiplex PCR; TCRdb's copy has only in-frame clones and leaves some out. This sample has fewer than 250,000 clones, with about 80% found just once. The sequenced sample consisted of PBMCs or T cells enriched from blood (not recorded which). The receptors derive from a woman between 50 and 59 years old who had been exposed to COVID-19. The CDR3 runs from the conserved cysteine through the conserved F or W.

>TRBV19|TRBJ2-1
CASSISGTGFYNEQFF
>TRBV9|TRBJ1-4
CASNPSGGTNEKLFF
>TRBV2|TRBJ1-4
CASSRQLSNEKLFF
>TRBV7-6|TRBJ2-1
CASSPLGGRRQFF
>TRBV5-1|TRBJ2-2
CASGTGNGIGELFF
>TRBV7-2|TRBJ2-4
CASSLDSGGPVIQYF
>TRBV28|TRBJ2-1
CASSFLDSSYNEQFF
>TRBV6-5|TRBJ2-1
CASRRGGVEQFF
>TRBV5-1|TRBJ1-5
CASSPGLLTGNQPQHF
>TRBV7-9|TRBJ2-5
CASSLVGTYQETQYF
>TRBV7-2|TRBJ2-1
CASSLQATIYNEQFF
>TRBV5-1|TRBJ2-7
CASSVYRGPYEQYF
>TRBV7-2|TRBJ1-3
CASSLGGASSGNTIYF
>TRBV7-8|TRBJ2-1
CASSRTRTSFNEQFF
>TRBV12-3/TRBV12-4|TRBJ1-2
CASSTTGGDGYTF
>TRBV6-5|TRBJ2-3
CASSSRLAGEGDTQYF
>TRBV5-6|TRBJ1-6
CASSFWGRGLSHSPLHF
>TRBV2|TRBJ1-5
CASWGGAMQPQHF
>TRBV3-1/TRBV3-2|TRBJ2-2
CASSANGVGTGELFF
>TRBV15|TRBJ2-6
CATRPGQGVSGANVLTF
>TRBV18|TRBJ2-2
CASSPRDTGELFF
>TRBV9|TRBJ1-1
CASSPHRDSGAFF
>TRBV6-5|TRBJ2-7
CASSPRGRSNEQYF
>TRBV7-9|TRBJ1-4
CASSRDRGNEKLFF
>TRBV3-1/TRBV3-2|TRBJ1-3
CASSRRSMGGADTIYF
>TRBV12-3/TRBV12-4|TRBJ2-1
CASSLRGSNEQFF
>TRBV3-1/TRBV3-2|TRBJ2-7
CASSQGGRGVKYF
>TRBV10-3|TRBJ1-5
CAISESYAGTYSNQPQHF
>TRBV7-2|TRBJ2-3
CASSSLRGGEADTQYF
>TRBV3-1/TRBV3-2|TRBJ1-1
CASSQVSRQGGTEAFF
>TRBV27|TRBJ2-1
CASSLWTGGRNEQFF
>TRBV11-1|TRBJ1-1
CASSSWDREAEAFF
>TRBV19|TRBJ1-5
CASSIAGGGQPQHF